What follows are 21 T cell receptor beta chains derived from one specimen sequenced in a study of blood T cells in healthy people across ages. It was with a sample-barcoded 5' primer and a J-beta primer mix that a second PCR of roughly 7 to 12 cycles was run. TCRdb itself ran the 5' RACE reads through MiXCR, one entry per CDR3 protein. Counted here are some 1.8 million distinct CDR3 sequences, 35% to 50% occurring once; the ten biggest clones make up about 23%. The sequenced sample consisted of blood. These receptors came from a human donor in good health.

This clonotype was recorded a few times. The chain carries TRBV18 and TRBJ2-7; TRBD2 matches 9 bases. CDR1 and CDR2 from the germline V gene are KGHSH and LQKENI. The CDR3 has 15 amino acids. Losses at the gene ends were 5 bases for V and 4 bases for J; bases not matched to a gene: 9. Here the CDR3 DNA reads TGTGCCAGCTCAGCCAGGGCTAGCGGGGCTTACGAGCAGTACTTC. Protein: CASSARASGAYEQYF.

V is TRBV6-5 and J is TRBJ2-7, with unresolved D. The germline V gene has CDR1 MNHEY and CDR2 SVGAGI. Trimming stripped 6 bases from V and 3 bases from J, with 21 bases between. CDR3 length: 16 residues. DNA of the CDR3: TGTGCCAGCAGCCTTAGGTTGGGATCATCCTTCTACGAGCAGTACTTC. Translation gives CASSLRLGSSFYEQYF.

The V and J genes are TRBV19 and TRBJ1-5; no definite D call. Trimming removed 2 bases from V and 5 bases from J, with 4 bases in between. This CDR3 is built from 12 residues. The germline gives CDR1 LNHDA, CDR2 SQIVND (reference sequence). CDR3 bases: TGTGCCAGTAGTATAAGGGATCAGCCCCAGCATTTT. Translation: CASSIRDQPQHF.

This clonotype has only a few counts. V is TRBV5-4 and J is TRBJ2-3, with D possibly TRBD2 on 6 matching bases. The CDR3 sequence is 14 residues long. The germline V gene encodes CDR1 SGHNT and CDR2 YYREEE (reference sequence). The V end lost 2 bases, the J end lost 8 bases, and 15 bases lay between the germline ends. In DNA, the CDR3 is TGTGCCAGCAGCTTACATAGCGGAGCAGGTACGCAGTATTTT. It translates to CASSLHSGAGTQYF.

V is TRBV7-2 and J is TRBJ2-1, with TRBD2 identical over 8 bases. V dropped 5 bases and J dropped 10; count of bases not matched to a gene: 13. The CDR3 has 15 residues. Germline V CDR1 and CDR2: SGHTA, FQGNSA. As DNA, the CDR3 is TGTGCCAGCAGCCAGAGCAGCGGGGGATTTTACGAGCAGTTCTTC. Translated, it gives CASSQSSGGFYEQFF.

V and J are TRBV4-2 and TRBJ2-1; 11 bases are shared with TRBD2. J lost 8 bases, V lost 0 bases, and 9 bases had no gene match. The CDR3 is 17 amino acids. Per germline, CDR1 LGHNA and CDR2 YNFKEQ. DNA of the CDR3: TGTGCCAGCAGCCAAGATCCGGGTAGCGGGGGGGCCCATGAGCAGTTCTTC. Residues: CASSQDPGSGGAHEQFF.

V is TRBV7-6 and J is TRBJ2-4; D perhaps matches TRBD2 (5 bases). The better agreement between TRBJ2-5 and the DNA end casts doubt on the J call. The CDR3 has 17 residues. The V gene's germline CDR1 is SGHVS and CDR2 FNYEAQ. The CDR3 nucleotides read TGTGCCAGCAGCTTAGTTTATTCTGATTCGGAGGAAGAGACCCAGTACTTC. Its protein is CASSLVYSDSEEETQYF.

This clonotype turned up a few times. V usage is TRBV20-1 and J usage is TRBJ2-3; 8 bases map to TRBD2. This CDR3 region has 15 residues. V lost 5 bases to trimming and J lost 0 bases; unmatched junction nucleotides: 7. Germline V CDR1 and CDR2: DFQATT, SNEGSKA (reference sequence). As DNA, the CDR3 is TGCAGTGCTTACCGCGGGGGGCTTAGCACAGATACGCAGTATTTT. This codes for CSAYRGGLSTDTQYF.

This clonotype turned up a few times. The CDR3 nucleotides are TGCGCCAGCAGCCAAGACAGGGGGGGCCGGAGCTATGGCTACACCTTC. It specifies CASSQDRGGRSYGYTF. The chain recombines TRBV4-3 with TRBJ1-2, with TRBD1 matching 7 bases. Losses at the gene ends were 0 bases for V and 4 bases for J; bases not matched to a gene: 8. From germline, CDR1 is LGHNA and CDR2 YSLEER. CDR3 length: 16 residues.

This clonotype was observed a handful of times. V and J are TRBV29-1 and TRBJ2-1; perhaps TRBD2 as D (5 bases). CDR3 length: 16 amino acids. From germline, CDR1 is SQVTM and CDR2 ANQGSEA. V was clipped by 6 bases and J by 5 bases, with 23 bases between them. This chain's CDR3 is CSVDGLTRKLDNEQFF. The CDR3 DNA sequence: TGCAGCGTGGATGGACTTACGCGGAAATTGGACAATGAGCAGTTCTTC.

This chain links TRBV5-5 with TRBJ1-2; D remains ambiguous. The germline CDR1 and CDR2 sequences are SGHKS and YYEKEE (reference sequence). Trimming removed 5 bases from V and 4 bases from J, with 15 bases in between. The CDR3 spans 14 residues. The CDR3 sequence: CASRQHEGAYGYTF. As DNA, the CDR3 is TGTGCCAGCAGACAGCACGAGGGAGCCTATGGCTACACCTTC.

For the CDR3, the DNA is TGTGCCAGCAGTCCACGGGGGTTACTCTACGAGCAGTACTTC. The encoded protein is CASSPRGLLYEQYF. The rearrangement uses TRBV6-2 or TRBV6-3 and TRBJ2-7, with D perhaps matching TRBD2 (6 bases). The CDR3 totals 14 residues. V was shortened by 5 bases and J by 3 bases, with 14 bases between the two germline ends. CDR1 and CDR2 from the germline V gene are MNHEY and SVGEGT.

V and J are TRBV29-1 and TRBJ2-2; possible D gene TRBD1, 6 bases. Germline V gene data show CDR1 as SQVTM and CDR2 as ANQGSEA. This CDR3 has 16 amino acids. Deletions cut 5 bases from V and 5 bases from J, with 21 bases between. The CDR3: CSVRKGGQIATGELFF. Written as DNA, the CDR3 is TGCAGCGTTCGAAAAGGCGGACAGATCGCGACCGGGGAGCTGTTTTTT.

This clonotype came up a few times. The chain uses TRBV18 and TRBJ1-2, with D perhaps matching TRBD1 (6 bases). V lost 3 bases, J lost 2 bases, and 16 bases lay in between. CDR3 length: 16 amino acids. Per the germline V gene, CDR1 is KGHSH and CDR2 is LQKENI. The CDR3 nucleotides read TGTGCCAGCTCACCGCTGCACAGGGAAGGCAACTATGGCTACACCTTC. Its translation: CASSPLHREGNYGYTF.

This clonotype was detected once. The rearrangement links TRBV7-2 to TRBJ1-2; no clear D. The CDR3 runs 13 residues. Germline V CDR1 and CDR2: SGHTA, FQGNSA. V lost 5 bases and J lost 2, with 9 bases in between. The CDR3 bases are TGTGCCAGCAGCAATTTCAGAAACTATGGCTACACCTTC. It specifies CASSNFRNYGYTF.

The chain is built from TRBV29-1 and TRBJ2-3; D remains unclear. Germline V gene data show CDR1 as SQVTM and CDR2 as ANQGSEA. V shed 4 bases and J shed 0 bases, with 11 bases lying between them. The CDR3 spans 14 residues. CDR3 loop: CSVGATVSTDTQYF. The CDR3 coding sequence is TGCAGCGTTGGAGCTACAGTCAGCACAGATACGCAGTATTTT.

The CDR3 is CASVNDRDYNEQFF. CDR3 in DNA: TGTGCCAGCGTAAATGACAGGGACTACAATGAGCAGTTCTTC. The V call is TRBV6-2 or TRBV6-3, the J call TRBJ2-1, with TRBD1 matching 7 bases. J lost 3 bases, V lost 8 bases, and 7 bases had no gene match. The CDR3 totals 14 residues. Germline values: CDR1 MNHEY, CDR2 SVGEGT.

This clonotype was picked up a small number of times. The chain recombines TRBV28 with TRBJ2-7, with 7 bases that match TRBD2. Germline CDR1 reads MDHEN; CDR2 reads SYDVKM. This CDR3 contains 15 residues. Trimming cost V 5 bases and J 0 bases; bases outside gene matches: 7. The CDR3 DNA reads TGTGCCAGCAGTATCCTAAGCGGGGACTCCTACGAGCAGTACTTC. It yields the protein CASSILSGDSYEQYF.

The chain is built from TRBV4-3 and TRBJ2-7; 7 nucleotides agree with TRBD1. CDR1 and CDR2 from the germline V gene are LGHNA and YSLEER. This CDR3 has 17 amino acids. J was trimmed by 0 bases and V by 0 bases; bases with no gene match: 8. In nucleotides, the CDR3 is TGCGCCAGCAGCCAAGAGGCAAACAGGGGCCACTCCTACGAGCAGTACTTC. This encodes CASSQEANRGHSYEQYF.

The sample holds a few counts of this clonotype. The junction and the germline gene differ at one end; a read error may be behind it. The rearrangement links TRBV12-3 or TRBV12-4 to TRBJ2-3; D not resolved. This CDR3 contains 12 residues. This chain's CDR3 is CASSPGTDAQYF. The CDR3 DNA reads TGTGCCAGCAGCCCCGGCACAGATGCGCAGTATTTT.

This clonotype was counted a few times. This sequence joins TRBV12-3 or TRBV12-4 and TRBJ2-5, with D perhaps TRBD1 (5 bases). This CDR3 is built from 17 residues. V gave up 6 bases and J gave up 2 bases, with 22 bases separating them. CDR3 sequence reads: CASSLPLGLLGQETQYF. DNA for the CDR3: TGTGCCAGCAGCCTCCCCCTGGGGCTTTTAGGGCAAGAGACCCAGTACTTC.